These 12 T cell receptor beta chains share one sample of origin, sequenced in a study of shared clonotypes between healthy human individuals (dated by TCRdb to 2018 to 2020). Libraries were made using the immunoSEQ multiplex PCR assay. TCRdb stores this immuneACCESS table with in-frame sequences only. Part of the clones is absent; in the studies checked, under half of the shortfall reflects unresolved V genes, and no reason is known for the rest. Present in this sample are around 1.1 million clones, approximately 75% of which were seen just once. The top ten hold 0.89% of the sample. The sample consisted of memory CD4+ T cells from PBMCs. What the cell subset or site label conveys for this sample: CD45RA-negative fraction. These receptor sequences come from a man aged 18-30 years in good health. Some clones in this sample may be carry-over from other donors' samples.

This clone showed up many times. The genes are TRBV10-3 and TRBJ2-5; 7 nucleotides match TRBD2. Germline lookup yields CDR1 ENHRY and CDR2 SYGVKD. The CDR3 is 15 residues long. With V trimmed by 11 bases and J by 5 bases, 17 bases remained unmatched. As DNA, the CDR3 is TGTGCCTCCCGGATATCGGGGGGAGGATTGGAGACCCAGTACTTC. It is translated as CASRISGGGLETQYF.

This clone was detected once. The sample has other DNA sequences that encode this CDR3 too. The chain uses TRBV28 and TRBJ2-1; the D is unclear. The CDR3 loop spans 12 amino acids. Germline CDR1 MDHEN, CDR2 SYDVKM. The V end lost 4 bases, the J end lost 2 bases, and 3 bases lay between the germline ends. CDR3 region: CASSSAYNEQFF. CDR3 coding DNA: TGTGCCAGCAGTTCTGCCTACAATGAGCAGTTCTTC.

The V call is TRBV11-3, the J call TRBJ1-6; D uncertain. The V end was cut by 3 bases, the J end by 6 bases, with 6 bases between. The CDR3 has 13 amino acids. Germline V gene data show CDR1 as SGHNT and CDR2 as YENEEA. CDR3 residues: CASSFSPNSPLHF. CDR3 nucleotides: TGTGCCAGCAGCTTCAGCCCTAATTCACCCCTCCACTTT.

The chain carries TRBV2 and TRBJ1-4, with D uncertain. CDR1 and CDR2 from the germline V gene are SNHLY and FYNNEI. Trimming shortened V by 1 base and J by 5 bases, and 11 bases separated the two germline ends. There are 15 residues in the CDR3. In DNA form, the CDR3 reads TGTGCCAGCAGTGAAGGAGGGTTGGGGAATGAAAAACTGTTTTTT. It is translated as CASSEGGLGNEKLFF.

This chain connects TRBV9 to TRBJ1-2; weak D call: TRBD1 (5 bases). Germline assignment: CDR1 SGDLS and CDR2 YYNGEE. The CDR3 has 13 residues. V lost 4 bases, J lost 9 bases, and 16 bases lay in between. In DNA form, the CDR3 reads TGTGCCAGCAGCCGTAGTGGGGCTATTCGCTACACCTTC. As protein: CASSRSGAIRYTF.

The chain has TRBV30 and TRBJ2-7; 9 bases match TRBD2. CDR1 and CDR2 from the germline V gene are GTSNPN and SVGIG (reference sequence). Trimming took 1 base from V and 8 from J; bases not matched to a gene: 9. The CDR3 consists of 14 residues. CDR3 in amino acids: CAWSGGGRASKQYF. For the CDR3, the DNA is TGTGCCTGGAGTGGAGGCGGGAGGGCTTCAAAGCAGTACTTC.

V is TRBV6-5 and J is TRBJ2-7; D remains ambiguous. Germline V CDR1 and CDR2: MNHEY, SVGAGI. Trimming took 5 bases from V and 2 from J, leaving 16 bases between them. There are 15 residues in the CDR3. The CDR3 loop is CASSAPRYGTYEQYF. Written as DNA, the CDR3 is TGTGCCAGCAGTGCCCCGCGATACGGTACCTACGAGCAGTACTTC.

V and J are TRBV5-4 and TRBJ2-1; 10 bases fit TRBD1. CDR3 length equals 13 residues. Germline V CDR1 and CDR2: SGHNT, YYREEE (reference sequence). Trimming at V came to 3 bases and at J to 7 bases, leaving 1 base not matched to a gene. The CDR3 loop is CASSSGQGNEQFF. CDR3 DNA: TGTGCCAGCAGCTCGGGACAGGGGAATGAGCAGTTCTTC.

In this sample, this clone turned up a few times. The rearrangement uses TRBV2 and TRBJ1-1; D not resolved. Germline V gives CDR1 SNHLY, CDR2 FYNNEI. CDR3 size: 13 residues. V dropped 7 bases and J dropped 0 bases, with 9 bases sitting between them. The CDR3 region is CASNKEVNTEAFF. In nucleotides, the CDR3 is TGTGCCAGCAATAAGGAGGTGAACACTGAAGCTTTCTTT.

The chain joins TRBV28 to TRBJ1-5, with D possibly matching TRBD1 (5 bases). From germline, CDR1 is MDHEN and CDR2 SYDVKM. V lost 4 bases to trimming and J lost 6 bases, with 13 bases between them. The CDR3 is 14 amino acids. CDR3 sequence (DNA): TGTGCCAGCAGTTCTAACAGGTGGAGTCAGCCCCAGCATTTT. Translating gives CASSSNRWSQPQHF.

The chain has TRBV28 and TRBJ1-5; TRBD1 might be the D (5 bases). The V gene lost 1 base and the J gene lost 5 bases, with 12 bases spanning the gap. Germline CDR1 is MDHEN and CDR2 is SYDVKM. This CDR3 is built from 15 residues. The CDR3 nucleotides are TGTGCCAGCAGTTTATCGGCCGGGGGGGATCAGCCCCAGCATTTT. Amino acid sequence: CASSLSAGGDQPQHF.

The chain is built from TRBV7-6 and TRBJ2-1; 8 bases map to TRBD2. V lost 2 bases and J lost 7; bases outside the gene matches: 10. The germline V gene has CDR1 SGHVS and CDR2 FNYEAQ. This CDR3 contains 16 residues. CDR3 DNA: TGTGCCAGCAGCTTACTCGGAAGCGGGAGTACGAATGAGCAGTTCTTC. Translated: CASSLLGSGSTNEQFF.